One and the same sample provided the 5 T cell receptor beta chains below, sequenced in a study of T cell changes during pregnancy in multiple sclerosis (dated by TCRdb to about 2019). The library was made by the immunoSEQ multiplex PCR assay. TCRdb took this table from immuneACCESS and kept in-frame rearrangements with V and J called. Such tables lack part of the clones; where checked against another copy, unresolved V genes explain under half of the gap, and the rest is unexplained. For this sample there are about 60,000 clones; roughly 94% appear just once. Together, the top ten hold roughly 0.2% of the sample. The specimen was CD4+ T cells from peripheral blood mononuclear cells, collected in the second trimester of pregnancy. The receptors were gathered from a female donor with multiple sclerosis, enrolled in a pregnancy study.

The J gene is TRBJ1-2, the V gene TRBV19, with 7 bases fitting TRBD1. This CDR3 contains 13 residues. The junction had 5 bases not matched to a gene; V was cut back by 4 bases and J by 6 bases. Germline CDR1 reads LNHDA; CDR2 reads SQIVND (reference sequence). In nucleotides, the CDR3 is TGTGCCAGTAGTAAAAAACAGGGGCATGGCTACACCTTC. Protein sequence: CASSKKQGHGYTF. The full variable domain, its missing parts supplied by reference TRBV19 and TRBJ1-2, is DGGITQSPKYLFRKEGQNVTLSCEQNLNHDAMYWYRQDPGQGLRLIYYSQIVNDFQKGDIAEGYSVSREKKESFPLTVTSAQKNPTAFYLCASSKKQGHGYTFGSGTRLTVV.

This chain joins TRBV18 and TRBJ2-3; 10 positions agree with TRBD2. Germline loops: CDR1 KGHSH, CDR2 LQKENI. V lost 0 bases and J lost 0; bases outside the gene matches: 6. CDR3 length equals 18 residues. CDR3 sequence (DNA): TGTGCCAGCTCACCACCTCCTAGCGGGAGTCAAAGCACAGATACGCAGTATTTT. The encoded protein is CASSPPPSGSQSTDTQYF.

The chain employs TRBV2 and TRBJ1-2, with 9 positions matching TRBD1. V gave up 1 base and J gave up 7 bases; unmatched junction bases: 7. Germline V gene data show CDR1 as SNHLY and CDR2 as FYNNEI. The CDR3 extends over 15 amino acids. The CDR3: CASSEEEATGGGYTF. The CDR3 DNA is TGTGCCAGCAGTGAAGAAGAGGCGACAGGGGGTGGCTACACCTTC.

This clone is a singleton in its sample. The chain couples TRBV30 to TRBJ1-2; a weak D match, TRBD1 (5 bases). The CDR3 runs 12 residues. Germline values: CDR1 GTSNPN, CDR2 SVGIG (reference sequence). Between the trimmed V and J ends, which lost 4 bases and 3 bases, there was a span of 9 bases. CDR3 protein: CAWTLTDYGYTF. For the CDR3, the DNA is TGTGCCTGGACCTTGACAGACTATGGCTACACCTTC. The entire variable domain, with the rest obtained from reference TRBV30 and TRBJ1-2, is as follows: SQTIHQWPATLVQPVGSPLSLECTVEGTSNPNLYWYRQAAGRGLQLLFYSVGIGQISSEVPQNLSASRPQDRQFILSSKKLLLSDSGFYLCAWTLTDYGYTFGSGTRLTVV.

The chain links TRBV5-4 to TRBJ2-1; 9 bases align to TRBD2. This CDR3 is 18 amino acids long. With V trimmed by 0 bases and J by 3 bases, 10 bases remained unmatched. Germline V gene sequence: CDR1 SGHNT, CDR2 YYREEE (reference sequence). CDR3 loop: CASSLGSSGGGSYNEQFF. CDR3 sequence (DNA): TGTGCCAGCAGCTTGGGAAGTAGCGGGGGAGGAAGCTACAATGAGCAGTTCTTC.